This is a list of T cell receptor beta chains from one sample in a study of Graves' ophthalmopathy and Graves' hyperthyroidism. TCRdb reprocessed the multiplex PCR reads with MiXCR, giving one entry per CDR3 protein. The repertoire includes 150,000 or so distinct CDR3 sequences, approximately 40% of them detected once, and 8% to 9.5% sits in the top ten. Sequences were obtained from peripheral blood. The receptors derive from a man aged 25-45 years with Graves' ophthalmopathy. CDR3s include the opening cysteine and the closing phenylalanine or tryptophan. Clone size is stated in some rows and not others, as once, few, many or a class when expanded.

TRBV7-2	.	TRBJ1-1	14	CASSFGGSVTEAFF
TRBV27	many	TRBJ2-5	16	CASSFAANSRRETQYF
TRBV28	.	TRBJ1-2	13	CASSLEGLGVYTF
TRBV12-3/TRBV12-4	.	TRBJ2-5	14	CASIGTGGSETQYF
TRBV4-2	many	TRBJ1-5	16	CASSQDGTGVNQPQHF
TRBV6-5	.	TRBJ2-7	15	CASSYRGSGGHEQYF
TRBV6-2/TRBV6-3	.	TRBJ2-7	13	CASSYDSYYEQYF
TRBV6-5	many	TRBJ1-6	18	CASGSGLREGSYNSPLHF
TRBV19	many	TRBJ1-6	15	CASSVGPPGSSPLHF
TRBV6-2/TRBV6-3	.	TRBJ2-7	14	CASRAPGWDSEQYF
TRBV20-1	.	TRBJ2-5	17	CSARPSAGGGPRETQYF
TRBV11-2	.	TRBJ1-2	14	CASSFPGTGHGYTF
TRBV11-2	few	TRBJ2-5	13	CASSGWGGETQYF
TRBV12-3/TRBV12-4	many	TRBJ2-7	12	CASKRVGYEQYF
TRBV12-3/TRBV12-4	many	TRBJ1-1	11	CASSLYLGTFF
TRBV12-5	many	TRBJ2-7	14	CASALGLAAYEQYF
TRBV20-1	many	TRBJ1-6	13	CSARGDGNSPLHF
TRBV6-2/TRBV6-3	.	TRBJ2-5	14	CASSPTSFQETQYF
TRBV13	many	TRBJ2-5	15	CASTSAGGARETQYF
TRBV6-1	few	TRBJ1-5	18	CASSEVTRGRNSNQPQHF
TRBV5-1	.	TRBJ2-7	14	CASRTGPSGYEQYF
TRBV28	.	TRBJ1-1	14	CASSSPPGNTEAFF
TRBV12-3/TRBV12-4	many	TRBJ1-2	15	CASSPRAGGGYGYTF